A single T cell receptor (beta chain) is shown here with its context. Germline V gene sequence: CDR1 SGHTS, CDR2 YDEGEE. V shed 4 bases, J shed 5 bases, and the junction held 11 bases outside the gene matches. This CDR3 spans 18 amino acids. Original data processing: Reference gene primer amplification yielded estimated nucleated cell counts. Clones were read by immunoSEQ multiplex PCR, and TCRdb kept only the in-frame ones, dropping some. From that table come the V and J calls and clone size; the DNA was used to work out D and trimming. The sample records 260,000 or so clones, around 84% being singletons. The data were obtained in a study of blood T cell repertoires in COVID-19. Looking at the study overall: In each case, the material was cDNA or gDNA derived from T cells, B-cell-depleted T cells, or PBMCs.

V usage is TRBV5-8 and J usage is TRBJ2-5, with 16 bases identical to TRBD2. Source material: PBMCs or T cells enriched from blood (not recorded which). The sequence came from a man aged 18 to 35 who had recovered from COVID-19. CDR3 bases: TGTGCCAGCAGCCGCCAAGCCGGGACTAGCGGGGGGGAGGAGACCCAGTACTTC. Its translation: CASSRQAGTSGGEETQYF.